The 6 T cell receptor beta chains presented below share a single source sample, sequenced in a study of T cells in tuberculosis. Sorting used thawed, overnight-rested PBMC stained with anti-CD3, a viability dye and GMM-loaded CD1B tetramer. CD1B tetramers were loaded with Rhodococcus equi-derived C32 glucose monomycolate. TCRdb's table, derived via immunoSEQ multiplex PCR, lists solely in-frame clones and lacks some. The sample lists roughly 92,000 clones; roughly 93% were seen once. Material for sequencing was CD1b-GMM tetramer-negative cells sorted from PBMCs. The source of these receptors is an adult woman with latent tuberculosis.

The V gene is TRBV2, the J gene TRBJ2-7; a possible D gene is TRBD1 (5 bases). The CDR3 spans 12 residues. Germline V gene sequence: CDR1 SNHLY, CDR2 FYNNEI. Trimming took 8 bases from V and 9 from J, leaving 17 bases between them. The CDR3 DNA reads as TGTGCCAGCCAAAAATCAGGGCTCGGGCAGTACTTC. Translation gives CASQKSGLGQYF.

V and J are TRBV7-2 and TRBJ2-4; TRBD2 matches 7 bases. With V trimmed by 5 bases and J by 7 bases, 2 bases remained unmatched. Per germline, CDR1 SGHTA and CDR2 FQGNSA. The CDR3 extends over 12 amino acids. CDR3 nucleotide sequence: TGTGCCAGCAGCCTGCGGGGGAACATTCAGTACTTC. Encoded protein: CASSLRGNIQYF. Filled out from reference TRBV7-2 and TRBJ2-4, the complete variable domain reads GAGVSQSPSNKVTEKGKDVELRCDPISGHTALYWYRQSLGQGLEFLIYFQGNSAPDKSGLPSDRFSAERTGGSVSTLTIQRTQQEDSAVYLCASSLRGNIQYFGAGTRLSVL.

This clone was picked up one time. The J gene is TRBJ2-7, the V gene TRBV2; D gene unclear. The germline CDR1 and CDR2 sequences are SNHLY and FYNNEI. V shed 5 bases and J shed 6 bases, with 5 bases lying between them. There are 10 residues in the CDR3. CDR3 bases: TGTGCCAGCAGTCTCGGCGAGCAGTACTTC. Its translation is CASSLGEQYF. Combining the CDR3 with reference TRBV2 and TRBJ2-7 gives the whole variable domain EPEVTQTPSHQVTQMGQEVILRCVPISNHLYFYWYRQILGQKVEFLVSFYNNEISEKSEIFDDQFSVERPDGSNFTLKIRSTKLEDSAMYFCASSLGEQYFGPGTRLTVT.

This clone was recorded a few times. The V call is TRBV28, the J call TRBJ1-2; D remains unclear. This CDR3 contains 15 residues. V was clipped by 5 bases and J by 1 base, with 14 bases between them. CDR1 is MDHEN and CDR2 is SYDVKM in the germline V gene. This chain's CDR3 is CASSQTEHNNYGYTF. CDR3 bases: TGTGCCAGCAGTCAAACCGAACACAATAACTATGGCTACACCTTC.

The chain combines TRBV5-6 with TRBJ1-2; 11 bases fit TRBD1. This CDR3 spans 16 amino acids. After removal of 3 bases from V and 5 bases from J, the junction contained 9 bases not matched to a gene. Germline loops: CDR1 SGHDT, CDR2 YYEEEE. In nucleotides, the CDR3 is TGTGCCAGCAGCTCCAACCGTGGACAGGGGGCTTATGGCTACACCTTC. Its translation: CASSSNRGQGAYGYTF.

V usage is TRBV7-8 and J usage is TRBJ2-1; 8 nucleotides align to TRBD2. After removal of 1 base from V and 4 bases from J, the junction contained 6 bases not matched to a gene. The CDR3 runs to 16 residues. Germline CDR1 is SGHVS and CDR2 is FQNEAQ. The chain's CDR3 is CASSLGAGGLYNEQFF. The CDR3, as DNA: TGTGCCAGCAGCTTAGGGGCGGGGGGACTATACAATGAGCAGTTCTTC.